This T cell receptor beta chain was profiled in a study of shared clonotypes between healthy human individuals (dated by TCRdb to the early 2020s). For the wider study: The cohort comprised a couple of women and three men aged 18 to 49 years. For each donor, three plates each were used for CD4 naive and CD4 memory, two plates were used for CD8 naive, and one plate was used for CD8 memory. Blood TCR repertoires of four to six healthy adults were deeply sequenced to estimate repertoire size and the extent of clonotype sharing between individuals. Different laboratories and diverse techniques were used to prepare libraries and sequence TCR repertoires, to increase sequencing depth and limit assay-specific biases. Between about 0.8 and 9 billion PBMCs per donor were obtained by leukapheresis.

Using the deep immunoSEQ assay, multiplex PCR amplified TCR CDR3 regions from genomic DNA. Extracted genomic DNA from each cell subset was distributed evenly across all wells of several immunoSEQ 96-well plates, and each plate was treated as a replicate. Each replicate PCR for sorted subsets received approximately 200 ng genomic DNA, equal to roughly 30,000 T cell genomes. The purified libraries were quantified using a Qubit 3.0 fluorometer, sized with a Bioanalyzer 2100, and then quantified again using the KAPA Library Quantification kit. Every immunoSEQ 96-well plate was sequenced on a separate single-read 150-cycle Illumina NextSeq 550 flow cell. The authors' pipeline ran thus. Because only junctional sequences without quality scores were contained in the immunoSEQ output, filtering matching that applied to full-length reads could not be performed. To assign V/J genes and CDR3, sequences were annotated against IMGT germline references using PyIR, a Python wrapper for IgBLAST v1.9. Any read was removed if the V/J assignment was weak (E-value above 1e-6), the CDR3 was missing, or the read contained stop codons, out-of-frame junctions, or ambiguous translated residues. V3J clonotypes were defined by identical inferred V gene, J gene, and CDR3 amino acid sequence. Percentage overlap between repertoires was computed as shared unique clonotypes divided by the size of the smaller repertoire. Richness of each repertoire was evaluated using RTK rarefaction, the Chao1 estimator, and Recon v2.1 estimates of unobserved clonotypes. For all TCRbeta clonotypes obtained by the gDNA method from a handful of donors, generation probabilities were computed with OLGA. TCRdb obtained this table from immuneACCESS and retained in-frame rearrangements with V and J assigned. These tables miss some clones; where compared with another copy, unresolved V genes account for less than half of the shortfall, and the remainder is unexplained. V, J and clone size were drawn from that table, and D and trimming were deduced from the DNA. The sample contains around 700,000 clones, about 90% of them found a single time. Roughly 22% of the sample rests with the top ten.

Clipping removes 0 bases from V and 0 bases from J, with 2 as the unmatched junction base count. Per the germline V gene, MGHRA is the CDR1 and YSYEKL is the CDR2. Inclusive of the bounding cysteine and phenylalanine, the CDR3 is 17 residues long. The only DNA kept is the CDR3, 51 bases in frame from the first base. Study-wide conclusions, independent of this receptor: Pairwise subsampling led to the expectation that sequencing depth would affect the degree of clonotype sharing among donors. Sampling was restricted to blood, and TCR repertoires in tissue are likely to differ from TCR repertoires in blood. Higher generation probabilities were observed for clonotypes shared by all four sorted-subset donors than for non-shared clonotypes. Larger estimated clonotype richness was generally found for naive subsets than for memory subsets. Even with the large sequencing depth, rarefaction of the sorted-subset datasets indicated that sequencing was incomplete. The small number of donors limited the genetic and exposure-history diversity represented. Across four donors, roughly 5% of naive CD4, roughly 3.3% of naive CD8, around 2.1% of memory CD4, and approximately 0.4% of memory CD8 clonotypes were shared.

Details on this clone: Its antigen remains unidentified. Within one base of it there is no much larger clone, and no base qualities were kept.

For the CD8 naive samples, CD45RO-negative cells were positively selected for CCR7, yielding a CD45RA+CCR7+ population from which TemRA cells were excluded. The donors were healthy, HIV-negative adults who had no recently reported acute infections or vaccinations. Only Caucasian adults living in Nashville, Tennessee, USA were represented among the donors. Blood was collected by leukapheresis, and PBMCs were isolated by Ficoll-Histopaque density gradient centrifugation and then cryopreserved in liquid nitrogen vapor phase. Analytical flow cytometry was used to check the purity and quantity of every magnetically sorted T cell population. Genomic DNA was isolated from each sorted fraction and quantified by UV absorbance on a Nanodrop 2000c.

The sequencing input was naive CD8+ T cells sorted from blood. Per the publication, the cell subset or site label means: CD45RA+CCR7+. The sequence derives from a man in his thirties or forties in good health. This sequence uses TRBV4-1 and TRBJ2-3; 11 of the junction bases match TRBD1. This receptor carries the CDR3 CASSQEGQGGSTDTQYF. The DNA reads TGCGCCAGCAGCCAAGAGGGACAGGGGGGGAGCACAGATACGCAGTATTTT.